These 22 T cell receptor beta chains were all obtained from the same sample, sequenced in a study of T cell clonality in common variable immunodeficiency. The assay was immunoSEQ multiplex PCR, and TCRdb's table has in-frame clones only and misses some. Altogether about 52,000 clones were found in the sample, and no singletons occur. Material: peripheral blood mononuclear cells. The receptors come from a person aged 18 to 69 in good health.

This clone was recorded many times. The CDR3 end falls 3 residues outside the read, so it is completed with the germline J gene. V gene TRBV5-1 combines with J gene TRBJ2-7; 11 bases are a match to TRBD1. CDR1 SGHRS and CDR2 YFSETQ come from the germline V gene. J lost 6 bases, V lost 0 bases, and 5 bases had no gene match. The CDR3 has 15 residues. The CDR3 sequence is CASSLGTGGIGEQYF. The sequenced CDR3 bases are TGCGCCAGCAGCTTGGGGACAGGGGGCATTGGCGAG. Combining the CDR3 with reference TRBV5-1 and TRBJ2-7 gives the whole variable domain KAGVTQTPRYLIKTRGQQVTLSCSPISGHRSVSWYQQTPGQGLQFLFEYFSETQRNKGNFPGRFSGRQFSNSRSEMNVSTLELGDSALYLCASSLGTGGIGEQYFGPGTRLTVT.

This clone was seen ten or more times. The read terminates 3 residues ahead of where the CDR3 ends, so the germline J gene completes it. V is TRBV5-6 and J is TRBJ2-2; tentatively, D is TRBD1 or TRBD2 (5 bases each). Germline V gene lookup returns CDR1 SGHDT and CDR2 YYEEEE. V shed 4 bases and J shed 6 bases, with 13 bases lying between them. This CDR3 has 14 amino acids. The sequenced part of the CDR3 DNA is TGTGCCAGCAGCCGGACAAGAGGGCCCGGGGAG. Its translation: CASSRTRGPGE. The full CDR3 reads CASSRTRGPGELFF. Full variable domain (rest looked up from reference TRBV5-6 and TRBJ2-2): DAGVTQSPTHLIKTRGQQVTLRCSPKSGHDTVSWYQQALGQGPQFIFQYYEEEERQRGNFPDRFSGHQFPNYSSELNVNALLLGDSALYLCASSRTRGPGELFFGEGSRLTVL.

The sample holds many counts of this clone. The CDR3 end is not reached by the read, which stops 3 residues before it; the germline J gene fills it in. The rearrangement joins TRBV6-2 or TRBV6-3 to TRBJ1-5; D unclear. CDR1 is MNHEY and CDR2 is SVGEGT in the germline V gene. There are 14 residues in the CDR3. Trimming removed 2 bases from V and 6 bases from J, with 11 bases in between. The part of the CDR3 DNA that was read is TGTGCCAGCAGTTACCCCGGGTCTCCTCAGCCC. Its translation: CASSYPGSPQP. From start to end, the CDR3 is CASSYPGSPQPQHF.

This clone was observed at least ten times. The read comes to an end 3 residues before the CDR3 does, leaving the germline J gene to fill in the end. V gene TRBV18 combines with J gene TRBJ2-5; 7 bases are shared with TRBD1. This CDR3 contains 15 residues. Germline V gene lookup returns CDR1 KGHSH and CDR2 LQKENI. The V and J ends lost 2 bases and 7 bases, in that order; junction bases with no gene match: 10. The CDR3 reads CASSPGAGGIATQYF. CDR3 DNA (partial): TGTGCCAGCTCACCAGGGGCAGGGGGAATCGCGACC.

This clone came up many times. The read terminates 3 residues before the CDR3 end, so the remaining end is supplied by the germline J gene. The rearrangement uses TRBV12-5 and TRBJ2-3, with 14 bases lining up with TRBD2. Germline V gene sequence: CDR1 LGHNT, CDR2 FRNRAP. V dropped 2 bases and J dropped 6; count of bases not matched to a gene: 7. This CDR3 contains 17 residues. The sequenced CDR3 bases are TGTGCTAGTGGTTTGCCCCTGACTAGCGGGGGGGTGGATACG. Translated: CASGLPLTSGGVDT. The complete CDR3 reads CASGLPLTSGGVDTQYF.

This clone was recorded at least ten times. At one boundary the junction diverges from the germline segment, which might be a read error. The CDR3 region is CASSHGAGGPPTDTQYF. CDR3 DNA, as far as it was read: TGCGCCAGCAGCCACGGAGCGGGAGGGCCCCCCACAGATACG. The rearrangement uses TRBV4-2 and TRBJ2-3; 10 nucleotides agree with TRBD2. The read ends 3 residues before the CDR3 terminus; that terminus is restored from the germline J gene. The CDR3 loop spans 17 amino acids. CDR1 and CDR2 (germline): LGHNA, YNFKEQ.

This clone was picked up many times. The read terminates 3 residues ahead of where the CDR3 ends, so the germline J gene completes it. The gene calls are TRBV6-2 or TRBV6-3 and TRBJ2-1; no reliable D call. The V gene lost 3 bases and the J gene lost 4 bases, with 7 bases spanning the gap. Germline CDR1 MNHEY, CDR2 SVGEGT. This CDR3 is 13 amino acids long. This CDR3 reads CASSYVIYNEQFF. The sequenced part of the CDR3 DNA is TGTGCCAGCAGTTATGTTATTTACAATGAG.

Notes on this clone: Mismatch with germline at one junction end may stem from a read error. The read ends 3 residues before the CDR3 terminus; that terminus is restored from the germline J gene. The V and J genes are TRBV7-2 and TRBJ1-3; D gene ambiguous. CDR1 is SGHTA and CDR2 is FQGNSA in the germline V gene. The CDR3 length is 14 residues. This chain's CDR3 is CASSLLGSGNTIYF. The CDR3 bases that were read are TGTGCCAGCAGCTTACTGGGCTCTGGAAACACA.

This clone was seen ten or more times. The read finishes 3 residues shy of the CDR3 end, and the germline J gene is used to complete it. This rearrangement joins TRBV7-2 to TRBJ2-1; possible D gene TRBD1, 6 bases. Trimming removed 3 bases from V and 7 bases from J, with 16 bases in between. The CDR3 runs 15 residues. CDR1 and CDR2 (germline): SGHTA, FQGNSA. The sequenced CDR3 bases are TGTGCCAGCAGCTTCGGGGACAATGGGGGTAATGAG. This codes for CASSFGDNGGNE. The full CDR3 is CASSFGDNGGNEQFF.

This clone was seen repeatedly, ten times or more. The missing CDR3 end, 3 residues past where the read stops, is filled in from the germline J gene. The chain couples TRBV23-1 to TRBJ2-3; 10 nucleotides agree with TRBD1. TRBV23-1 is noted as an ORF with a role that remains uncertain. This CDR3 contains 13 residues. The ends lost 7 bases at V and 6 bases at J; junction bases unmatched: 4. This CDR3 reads CASNRDRGDTQYF. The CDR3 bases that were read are TGCGCCAGCAACCGGGACAGGGGTGATACG.

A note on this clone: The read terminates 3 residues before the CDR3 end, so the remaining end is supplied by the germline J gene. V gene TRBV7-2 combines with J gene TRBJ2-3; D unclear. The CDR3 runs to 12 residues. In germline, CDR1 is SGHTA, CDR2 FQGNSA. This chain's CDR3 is CASSPRRETQYF. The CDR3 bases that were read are TGTGCCAGCAGCCCACGTAGAGAGACG.

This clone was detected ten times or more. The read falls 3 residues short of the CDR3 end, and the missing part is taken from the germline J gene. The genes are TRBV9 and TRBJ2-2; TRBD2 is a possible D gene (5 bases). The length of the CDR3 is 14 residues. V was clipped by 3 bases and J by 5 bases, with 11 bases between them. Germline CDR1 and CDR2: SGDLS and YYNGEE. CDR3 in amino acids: CASSAGLGTGELFF. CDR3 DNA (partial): TGTGCCAGCAGCGCGGGGTTAGGGACCGGGGAG.

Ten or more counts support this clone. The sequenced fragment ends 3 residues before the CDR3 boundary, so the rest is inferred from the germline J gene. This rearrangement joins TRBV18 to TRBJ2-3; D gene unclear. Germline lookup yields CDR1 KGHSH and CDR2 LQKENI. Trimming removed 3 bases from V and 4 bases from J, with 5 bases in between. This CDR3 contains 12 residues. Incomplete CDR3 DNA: TGTGCCAGCTCACCCCTAGCAGATACG. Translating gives CASSPLADT. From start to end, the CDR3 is CASSPLADTQYF.

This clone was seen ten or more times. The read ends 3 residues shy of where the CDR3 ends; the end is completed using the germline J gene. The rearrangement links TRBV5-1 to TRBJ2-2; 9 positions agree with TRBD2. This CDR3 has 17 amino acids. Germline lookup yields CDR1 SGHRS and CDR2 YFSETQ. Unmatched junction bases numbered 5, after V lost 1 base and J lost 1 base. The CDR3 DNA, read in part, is TGCGCCAGCAGCTTGCGGAGCGGGGGGAGGAACACCGGGGAG. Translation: CASSLRSGGRNTGE. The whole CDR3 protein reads CASSLRSGGRNTGELFF.

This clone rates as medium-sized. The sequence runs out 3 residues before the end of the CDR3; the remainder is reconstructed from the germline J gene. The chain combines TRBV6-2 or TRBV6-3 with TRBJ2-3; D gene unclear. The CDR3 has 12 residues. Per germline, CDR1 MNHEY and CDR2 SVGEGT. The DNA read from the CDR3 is TGTGCCAGCAGTTATCTCGCTAGTTCG. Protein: CASSYLASS. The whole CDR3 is CASSYLASSQYF.

The covered CDR3 bases are TGTGCCAGTATGTCAGGCCCTGGATCTAATGAAAAA. It codes for CASMSGPGSNEK. In full, the CDR3 is CASMSGPGSNEKLFF. The chain links TRBV19 to TRBJ1-4; the D is unclear. The CDR3 extends 3 residues past the end of the read, so its final part is completed from the germline J gene. The V gene's germline CDR1 is LNHDA and CDR2 SQIVND (reference sequence). Trimming cost V 7 bases and J 3 bases, with 15 bases left between them. This CDR3 spans 15 amino acids.

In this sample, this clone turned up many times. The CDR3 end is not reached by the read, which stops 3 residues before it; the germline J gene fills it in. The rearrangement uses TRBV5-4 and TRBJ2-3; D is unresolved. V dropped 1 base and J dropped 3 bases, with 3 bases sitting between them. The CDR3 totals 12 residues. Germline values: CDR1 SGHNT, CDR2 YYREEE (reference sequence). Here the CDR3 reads CASSLRTDTQYF. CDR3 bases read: TGTGCCAGCAGCTTGCGGACAGATACG.

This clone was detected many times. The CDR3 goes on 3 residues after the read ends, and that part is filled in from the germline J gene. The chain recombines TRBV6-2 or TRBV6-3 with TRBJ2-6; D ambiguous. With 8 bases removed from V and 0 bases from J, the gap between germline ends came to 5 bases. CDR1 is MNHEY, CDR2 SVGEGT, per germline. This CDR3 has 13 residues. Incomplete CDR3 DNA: TGTGCCAGCTTAGCCTCTGGGGCCAACGTC. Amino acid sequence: CASLASGANV. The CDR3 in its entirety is CASLASGANVLTF.

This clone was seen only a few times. Partial CDR3 DNA: TGCGCCAGCAGCTTGTTTTACGCAGGGGCCATCACAGATACC. It translates to CASSLFYAGAITDT. The whole CDR3 region reads CASSLFYAGAITDTQYF. This chain joins TRBV5-1 and TRBJ2-5; D is perhaps TRBD1 (6 bases). The read ends 3 residues before the CDR3 terminus; that terminus is restored from the germline J gene. The CDR3 contains 17 residues. CDR1 is SGHRS, CDR2 YFSETQ, per germline.

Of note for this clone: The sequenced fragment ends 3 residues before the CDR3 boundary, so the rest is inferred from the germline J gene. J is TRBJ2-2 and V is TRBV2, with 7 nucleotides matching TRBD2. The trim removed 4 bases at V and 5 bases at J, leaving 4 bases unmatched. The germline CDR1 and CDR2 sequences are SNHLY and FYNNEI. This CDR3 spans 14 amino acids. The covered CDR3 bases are TGTGCCAGCAGTGGGACTAGGAAAACCGGGGAG. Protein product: CASSGTRKTGE. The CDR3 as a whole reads CASSGTRKTGELFF.

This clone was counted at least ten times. The sequenced CDR3 bases are TGTGCCAGCAGTTACTCGATAATAGCCGGGGGA. Residues: CASSYSIIAGG. The entire CDR3 protein is CASSYSIIAGGAFF. V and J are TRBV6-2 or TRBV6-3 and TRBJ1-1; D possibly corresponds to TRBD1 (5 bases). The observed sequence ends 3 residues before the CDR3 terminus, with the missing tail filled in from the germline J gene. The CDR3 totals 14 residues. Germline CDR1 MNHEY, CDR2 SVGEGT.

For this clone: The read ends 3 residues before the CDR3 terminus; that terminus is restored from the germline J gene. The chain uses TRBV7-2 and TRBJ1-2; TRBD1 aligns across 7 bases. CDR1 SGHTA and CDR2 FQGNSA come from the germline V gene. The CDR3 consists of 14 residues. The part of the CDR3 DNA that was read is TGTGCCAGCAGCTCTGGGACTAGCGGGACAGAC. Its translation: CASSSGTSGTD. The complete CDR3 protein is CASSSGTSGTDYTF.